This TCR beta chain derives from a study of patients and donors after allogeneic stem cell transplantation. TCRdb re-derived calls from the RT-PCR reads in MiXCR, one entry per CDR3 protein. This sample has roughly 880,000 distinct CDR3 sequences; approximately 18% occur once, and the top ten carry 6%. This clonotype was seen ten or more times. From germline, CDR1 is MNHEY and CDR2 SVGAGI. CDR3 length equals 15 residues. Unmatched junction bases numbered 6, after V lost 2 bases and J lost 2 bases. The sequencing input was blood, either unsorted or a sorted T cell fraction (not recorded which). The chain links TRBV6-5 to TRBJ2-7; 7 bases fit TRBD2. The TCR sequence derives from a human donor who was either an allogeneic HSCT recipient or a stem cell or donor lymphocyte infusion donor (not recorded which). It is not recorded whose cells these are; they may come from a transplant donor. The CDR3 is CASSYGEGQTYEQYF. The CDR3 region has the DNA TGTGCCAGCAGTTACGGGGAGGGGCAAACCTACGAGCAGTACTTC.